Detailed here is one T cell receptor beta chain. Its antigen is unknown. The source of the sample is a study of shared clonotypes between healthy human individuals. CD4+ cells were split into CD45RA+ naive and CD45RA-negative memory subsets. Findings of the study overall: Generally, naive subsets (rather than memory subsets) showed larger estimated richness. In contrast to clonotypes shared by all four donors, non-shared clonotypes had lower generation probabilities.

Using immunoSEQ multiplex PCR, the repertoire was profiled, and TCRdb retains in-frame clones only, with some absent. This sample carries approximately 2.5 million clones, 90% to 95% of them seen once, and the ten largest clones take around 0.4%. The sample comprised naive CD4+ T cells from PBMCs. Subset reported: CD45RA+ positively selected. This receptor was obtained from a man aged 18 to 30 in good health. Some clones in this sample may be carry-over from other donors' samples.

In DNA form, the CDR3 reads TGTGCCAGCAGCCGCCGGGACCGCTCGTACGAGCAGTACTTC. This gives the protein CASSRRDRSYEQYF. J is TRBJ2-7 and V is TRBV5-6, with D tentatively TRBD1 or TRBD2 (5 bases each). The CDR3 loop spans 14 amino acids. V was cut by 4 bases and J by 4 bases, with 15 bases left in between. Germline loops: CDR1 SGHDT, CDR2 YYEEEE.